This record covers a single T cell receptor (beta chain). TCRdb keeps only in-frame clones here, not all; method: immunoSEQ multiplex PCR. There are 90,000 to 130,000 clones in the sample; more than 75% occur only once, and 3.7% lies in the top ten. The data belong to a study of control samples from healthy donors and cancer patients. The V gene end was trimmed by 4 bases and the J gene end by 1 base; junction bases not matched to a gene: 4. This CDR3 has 15 amino acids. Germline assignment: CDR1 SGHRS and CDR2 YFSETQ. The specimen sequenced was PBMCs. The genes are TRBV5-1 and TRBJ2-3; TRBD2 matches at 9 bases. The clonotype comes from a woman aged 55-70 years with lung cancer. The CDR3 spells CASSPWTSGTDTQYF. DNA of the CDR3: TGCGCCAGCAGCCCGTGGACTAGCGGCACAGATACGCAGTATTTT. The variable domain in full, with the rest retrieved from reference TRBV5-1 and TRBJ2-3, is KAGVTQTPRYLIKTRGQQVTLSCSPISGHRSVSWYQQTPGQGLQFLFEYFSETQRNKGNFPGRFSGRQFSNSRSEMNVSTLELGDSALYLCASSPWTSGTDTQYFGPGTRLTVL.